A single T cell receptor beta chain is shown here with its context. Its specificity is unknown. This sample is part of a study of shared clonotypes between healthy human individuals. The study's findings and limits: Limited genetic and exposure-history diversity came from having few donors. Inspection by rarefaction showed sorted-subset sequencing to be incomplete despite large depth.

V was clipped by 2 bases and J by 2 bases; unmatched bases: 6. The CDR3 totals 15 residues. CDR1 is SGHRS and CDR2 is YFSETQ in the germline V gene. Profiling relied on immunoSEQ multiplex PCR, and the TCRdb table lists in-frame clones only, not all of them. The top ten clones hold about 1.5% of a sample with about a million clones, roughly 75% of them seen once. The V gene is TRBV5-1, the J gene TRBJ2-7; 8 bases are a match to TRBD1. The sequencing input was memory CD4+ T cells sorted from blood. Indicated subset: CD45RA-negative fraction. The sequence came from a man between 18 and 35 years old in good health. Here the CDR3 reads CASSFVGQGAYEQYF. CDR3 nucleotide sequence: TGCGCCAGCAGCTTTGTCGGACAGGGCGCCTACGAGCAGTACTTC.